Listed below are T cell receptor beta chains from one sample, sequenced in a study of OX40 agonist ivuxolimab in advanced cancers. Sequenced by immunoSEQ multiplex PCR; TCRdb stores in-frame clones only, minus some. The table records approximately 69,000 clones, just over 85% of them present only once. The specimen was CD4+ or CD8+ T cells sorted from blood, collected in a trial of the OX40 agonist ivuxolimab. The source is an adult with an advanced solid tumor such as melanoma, head and neck, liver or kidney cancer. The CDR3 runs from the conserved cysteine through the conserved F or W. D genes are given only for firm matches. Where a row states a size, it is once, few, many or the class of an expanded clone; other rows omit it.

clone size	D gene	J gene	V gene	CDR3 protein	CDR3 DNA
-	-	TRBJ2-1	TRBV27	CASTGGPSSYNEQFF	TGTGCCAGCACGGGGGGCCCGAGCTCCTACAATGAGCAGTTCTTC
-	TRBD1	TRBJ1-6	TRBV5-4	CASSLNRGLGEPLHF	TGTGCCAGCAGCCTCAACAGGGGGCTAGGTGAACCCCTCCACTTT
-	-	TRBJ1-2	TRBV7-9	CASSLEGYGYGYTF	TGTGCCAGCAGCTTAGAAGGGTACGGCTATGGCTACACCTTC
-	-	TRBJ1-2	TRBV9	CASSDSTVTEGGYTF	TGTGCCAGCAGCGATTCGACAGTCACTGAGGGTGGCTACACCTTC
-	-	TRBJ1-2	TRBV5-6	CASSSAGAANYGYTF	TGTGCCAGCAGCTCCGCCGGGGCGGCGAACTATGGCTACACCTTC
-	-	TRBJ2-3	TRBV7-2	CASAGRGGADTQYF	TGTGCCAGCGCTGGGAGGGGGGGAGCAGATACGCAGTATTTT
-	TRBD2	TRBJ2-2	TRBV5-4	CASSQDYSGSANTGELFF	TGTGCCAGCAGCCAAGACTATAGCGGGAGCGCGAACACCGGGGAGCTGTTTTTT
-	TRBD2	TRBJ2-3	TRBV19	CASSPGGGAPGDTQYF	TGTGCCAGTAGTCCTGGCGGGGGGGCCCCCGGGGATACGCAGTATTTT
-	-	TRBJ2-5	TRBV7-2	CASSRQRTVQETQYF	TGTGCCAGCAGCCGGCAACGGACAGTCCAAGAGACCCAGTACTTC
-	-	TRBJ1-3	TRBV18	CASSPSGDTIYF	TGTGCCAGCTCACCCTCCGGGGACACCATATATTTT
few	-	TRBJ1-6	TRBV6-5	CASSYSGGGSSPLHF	TGTGCCAGCAGTTACTCAGGGGGAGGCAGCTCACCCCTCCACTTT
-	TRBD2	TRBJ2-3	TRBV4-1	CASSQGGTSPTDTQYF	TGCGCCAGCAGCCAAGGGGGGACTAGCCCCACAGATACGCAGTATTTT
-	TRBD1	TRBJ1-6	TRBV2	CASSSRGVYNSPLHF	TGTGCCAGCAGCTCCAGGGGGGTCTATAATTCACCCCTCCACTTT
-	TRBD1	TRBJ1-4	TRBV18	CASSPIKTGTNEKLFF	TGTGCCAGCTCACCAATAAAGACAGGGACTAATGAAAAACTGTTTTTT
-	TRBD1	TRBJ2-3	TRBV11-2	CASSRYRGNTQYF	TGTGCCAGCAGTCGTTACAGGGGTAATACGCAGTATTTT
-	TRBD2	TRBJ2-3	TRBV19	CASSSDTGLAGGKRTDTQYF	TGTGCCAGTAGTTCCGATACGGGACTAGCGGGGGGTAAGCGCACAGATACGCAGTATTTT
-	-	TRBJ1-2	TRBV27	CASSAQKGGIGYGYTF	TGTGCCAGCAGTGCACAAAAGGGGGGAATAGGGTATGGCTACACCTTC
-	-	TRBJ2-7	TRBV14	CASSDSPHLGEQYF	TGTGCCAGCAGCGACTCGCCGCATTTAGGCGAGCAGTACTTC
-	-	TRBJ1-1	TRBV7-2	CASRETPGSLGTEAFF	TGTGCCAGCAGAGAAACCCCCGGTTCCTTAGGCACTGAAGCTTTCTTT
once	-	TRBJ2-1	TRBV28	CASSFGTPPYNEQFF	TGTGCCAGCAGTTTCGGGACCCCACCCTACAATGAGCAGTTCTTC
-	TRBD2	TRBJ2-1	TRBV6-1	CASSPSGGVGNEQFF	TGTGCCAGCAGTCCTAGCGGGGGGGTAGGAAACGAGCAGTTCTTC
-	-	TRBJ1-3	TRBV10-3	CATLQSSGNTIYF	TGTGCCACATTACAATCATCTGGAAACACCATATATTTT
-	TRBD1	TRBJ2-7	TRBV19	CASTPRDRGSNSYEQYF	TGTGCCAGTACTCCGAGGGACAGGGGAAGTAACTCCTACGAGCAGTACTTC
-	-	TRBJ1-4	TRBV28	CASGERALYEKLFF	TGTGCCAGCGGGGAACGAGCGTTGTATGAAAAACTGTTTTTT
-	-	TRBJ1-5	TRBV6-5	CASRSGTNQPQHF	TGTGCCAGCAGGTCCGGGACCAATCAGCCCCAGCATTTT
-	-	TRBJ2-7	TRBV19	CASSIKEGSSYEQYF	TGTGCCAGTAGTATTAAGGAGGGAAGCTCCTACGAGCAGTACTTC
-	-	TRBJ1-3	TRBV19	CASSPSGGISGNTIYF	TGTGCCAGTAGCCCCTCTGGGGGGATCTCTGGAAACACCATATATTTT
-	TRBD1	TRBJ2-7	TRBV29-1	CSVEAPGQGQGYEQYF	TGCAGCGTTGAGGCACCCGGACAGGGACAAGGATACGAGCAGTACTTC
few	-	TRBJ2-1	TRBV19	CASSIELARGNEQFF	TGTGCCAGTAGTATCGAACTAGCCCGAGGGAATGAGCAGTTCTTC
-	-	TRBJ2-7	TRBV7-8	CASSLTVQGEQYF	TGTGCCAGCAGCTTAACGGTACAAGGCGAGCAGTACTTC
-	-	TRBJ2-1	TRBV4-1	CASSQERPNEQFF	TGCGCCAGCAGCCAAGAAAGGCCAAATGAGCAGTTCTTC
-	TRBD2	TRBJ2-1	TRBV27	CASSFPGRARNEQFF	TGTGCCAGCAGTTTCCCCGGGAGGGCCCGAAATGAGCAGTTCTTC
-	-	TRBJ1-1	TRBV25-1	CASSLQVNTEAFF	TGTGCCAGCAGTCTTCAGGTGAACACTGAAGCTTTCTTT
-	-	TRBJ1-5	TRBV6-5	CASSTLPGQPQHF	TGTGCCAGCAGTACCCTCCCCGGTCAGCCCCAGCATTTT
-	-	TRBJ1-3	TRBV6-1	CASSEVGLGYSGNTIYF	TGTGCCAGCAGTGAAGTCGGCCTGGGCTACTCTGGAAACACCATATATTTT
-	-	TRBJ2-7	TRBV2	CASSETLWAGTTTYEQYF	TGTGCCAGCAGTGAAACGTTATGGGCAGGTACCACCACCTACGAGCAGTACTTC
-	TRBD1	TRBJ1-1	TRBV27	CASRSPGQGYTEAFF	TGTGCCAGCAGGAGCCCGGGACAGGGCTACACTGAAGCTTTCTTT
-	-	TRBJ2-6	TRBV28	CASSTRTASSGANVLTF	TGTGCCAGCAGTACCCGGACGGCCAGCTCTGGGGCCAACGTCCTGACTTTC
-	-	TRBJ2-5	TRBV27	CASSFGRETQYF	TGTGCCAGCAGTTTCGGGCGAGAGACCCAGTACTTC
-	TRBD2	TRBJ2-1	TRBV7-9	CASSPRFSSGGNNEQFF	TGTGCCAGCAGCCCCCGATTTTCTAGCGGGGGAAACAATGAGCAGTTCTTC
-	TRBD2	TRBJ2-2	TRBV7-6	CASTLAGGGSGELFF	TGTGCCAGCACCCTAGCGGGAGGAGGTTCCGGGGAGCTGTTTTTT
-	-	TRBJ2-7	TRBV10-3	CAISEGSALNSYEQYF	TGTGCCATCAGTGAAGGCAGCGCCCTCAATTCCTACGAGCAGTACTTC
-	TRBD2	TRBJ2-1	TRBV10-3	CAISESLREGDNEQFF	TGTGCCATCAGTGAGTCGTTGCGGGAGGGAGACAATGAGCAGTTCTTC
-	-	TRBJ2-5	TRBV11-3	CASSLGERETQYF	TGTGCCAGCAGCCTCGGGGAACGCGAGACCCAGTACTTC
-	-	TRBJ2-6	TRBV10-3	CAIRTVSGANVLTF	TGTGCCATCAGGACAGTGTCCGGGGCCAACGTCCTGACTTTC